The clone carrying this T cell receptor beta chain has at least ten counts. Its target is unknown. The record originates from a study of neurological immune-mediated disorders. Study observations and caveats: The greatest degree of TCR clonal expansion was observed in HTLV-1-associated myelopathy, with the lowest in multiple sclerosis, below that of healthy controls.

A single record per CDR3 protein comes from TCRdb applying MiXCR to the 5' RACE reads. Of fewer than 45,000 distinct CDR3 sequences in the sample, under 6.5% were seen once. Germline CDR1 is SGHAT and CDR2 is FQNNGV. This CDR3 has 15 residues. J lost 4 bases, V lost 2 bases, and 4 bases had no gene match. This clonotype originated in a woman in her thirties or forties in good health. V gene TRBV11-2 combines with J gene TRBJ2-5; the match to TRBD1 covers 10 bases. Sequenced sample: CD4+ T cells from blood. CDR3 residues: CASSLFRQGAETQYF. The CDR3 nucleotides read TGTGCCAGCAGCTTATTCCGACAGGGGGCAGAGACCCAGTACTTC. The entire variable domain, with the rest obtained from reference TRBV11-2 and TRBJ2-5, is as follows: EAGVAQSPRYKIIEKRQSVAFWCNPISGHATLYWYQQILGQGPKLLIQFQNNGVVDDSQLPKDRFSAERLKGVDSTLKIQPAKLEDSAVYLCASSLFRQGAETQYFGPGTRLLVL.